The 25 T cell receptor beta chains below come from one sample, sequenced in a study of blood T cell repertoires in COVID-19. Here immunoSEQ multiplex PCR was the method, and the copy in TCRdb shows in-frame clones only, minus some. The sample has tens of thousands of clones, 86% seen once; the top ten hold roughly 2%. Sequencing was carried out using peripheral blood. Every receptor here comes from a young man with acute or convalescent COVID-19.

The chain carries TRBV5-1 and TRBJ2-7; 8 bases are a match to TRBD2. The ends lost 4 bases at V and 0 bases at J; junction bases unmatched: 12. Germline CDR1 SGHRS, CDR2 YFSETQ. The CDR3 contains 17 residues. The CDR3: CASSPRGTGRASYEQYF. The CDR3 bases are TGCGCCAGCAGCCCGAGGGGTACCGGGAGGGCCTCCTACGAGCAGTACTTC.

The V and J genes are TRBV11-2 and TRBJ1-1, with TRBD1 identical over 7 bases. Germline loops: CDR1 SGHAT, CDR2 FQNNGV. The CDR3 extends over 18 amino acids. V gave up 4 bases and J gave up 0 bases; unmatched junction bases: 14. The CDR3: CASSSFQPGQPMNTEAFF. The CDR3, as DNA: TGTGCCAGCAGCTCCTTTCAGCCGGGACAGCCTATGAACACTGAAGCTTTCTTT. The full variable domain, with the rest looked up from reference TRBV11-2 and TRBJ1-1, is EAGVAQSPRYKIIEKRQSVAFWCNPISGHATLYWYQQILGQGPKLLIQFQNNGVVDDSQLPKDRFSAERLKGVDSTLKIQPAKLEDSAVYLCASSSFQPGQPMNTEAFFGQGTRLTVV.

This sequence joins TRBV30 and TRBJ1-2; 7 nucleotides align to TRBD1. Germline assignment: CDR1 GTSNPN and CDR2 SVGIG (reference sequence). This CDR3 is 13 amino acids long. V trimming: 6 bases; J trimming: 4 bases; junction bases outside the gene matches: 8. The CDR3 nucleotides are TGTGCCTGTCCCTTACAGGGGACCTATGGCTACACCTTC. It encodes CACPLQGTYGYTF.

V usage is TRBV19 and J usage is TRBJ1-1, with TRBD1 matching over 8 bases. V trimming: 7 bases; J trimming: 4 bases; junction bases outside the gene matches: 11. The CDR3 is 15 amino acids. Germline V gene sequence: CDR1 LNHDA, CDR2 SQIVND (reference sequence). Written as DNA, the CDR3 is TGTGCCAGTATCGGGACCGACAGGGGAGGCACTGAAGCTTTCTTT. It codes for CASIGTDRGGTEAFF.

The chain recombines TRBV6-2 or TRBV6-3 with TRBJ1-5; 9 positions match TRBD1. The V segment lost 5 bases and the J segment 7 bases; nucleotides outside the gene matches: 6. The CDR3 has 14 residues. Germline lookup yields CDR1 MNHEY and CDR2 SVGEGT. The CDR3, as DNA: TGTGCCAGCAGTACTACAGGGGGCCACCAGCCCCAGCATTTT. Its translation: CASSTTGGHQPQHF.

V usage is TRBV7-9 and J usage is TRBJ1-1, with 7 bases identical to TRBD1. CDR1 SEHNR and CDR2 FQNEAQ come from the germline V gene (reference sequence). There are 16 residues in the CDR3. Unmatched junction bases numbered 14, after V lost 5 bases and J lost 5 bases. The CDR3 region has the DNA TGTGCCAGCAGCCTACGCGGTACAGGGGAAGATACTGAAGCTTTCTTT. Protein product: CASSLRGTGEDTEAFF. The variable domain in full, completed from reference TRBV7-9 and TRBJ1-1, reads DTGVSQNPRHKITKRGQNVTFRCDPISEHNRLYWYRQTLGQGPEFLTYFQNEAQLEKSRLLSDRFSAERPKGSFSTLEIQRTEQGDSAMYLCASSLRGTGEDTEAFFGQGTRLTVV.

V and J are TRBV5-1 and TRBJ2-1; weak D call: TRBD2 (5 bases). V was shortened by 1 base and J by 7 bases, with 12 bases between the two germline ends. This CDR3 has 14 amino acids. The germline CDR1 and CDR2 sequences are SGHRS and YFSETQ. The CDR3 DNA sequence: TGCGCCAGCAGCTTGTTTAATCGAGGGAATGAGCAGTTCTTC. Translated: CASSLFNRGNEQFF. Variable domain in full (rest from reference TRBV5-1 and TRBJ2-1): KAGVTQTPRYLIKTRGQQVTLSCSPISGHRSVSWYQQTPGQGLQFLFEYFSETQRNKGNFPGRFSGRQFSNSRSEMNVSTLELGDSALYLCASSLFNRGNEQFFGPGTRLTVL.

The chain recombines TRBV6-6 with TRBJ1-3; 10 bases are a match to TRBD1. Looked up from germline, CDR1 is MNHNY and CDR2 is SVGAGI (reference sequence). The CDR3 length is 15 residues. Unmatched junction bases numbered 5, after V lost 6 bases and J lost 3 bases. Here the CDR3 DNA reads TGTGCCAGCAGCTTCGGGACAGGGGTTGGAAACACCATATATTTT. Its translation: CASSFGTGVGNTIYF.

The chain combines TRBV2 with TRBJ1-2, with TRBD1 identical over 11 bases. Per the germline V gene, CDR1 is SNHLY and CDR2 is FYNNEI. V lost 5 bases and J lost 4; bases outside the gene matches: 6. This CDR3 contains 15 residues. The CDR3 DNA is TGTGCCAGCAGTAGACCGGGACAGGGGGGCTATGGCTACACCTTC. Its protein is CASSRPGQGGYGYTF.

The V gene is TRBV19, the J gene TRBJ2-4, with 8 bases fitting TRBD1. Germline V gene data show CDR1 as LNHDA and CDR2 as SQIVND (reference sequence). The CDR3 is 14 residues long. Trimming took 1 base from V and 7 from J; bases not matched to a gene: 3. The CDR3 DNA follows: TGTGCCAGTAGTATAGGGACAGGGTCGAACATTCAGTACTTC. The encoded protein is CASSIGTGSNIQYF.

The chain combines TRBV27 with TRBJ1-2, with a tentative D call TRBD1 (5 bases). The CDR3 is 13 residues long. The V and J ends lost 2 bases and 4 bases respectively, with 8 bases between them. Germline CDR1 and CDR2: MNHEY and SMNVEV (reference sequence). CDR3 DNA: TGTGCCAGCAGTTTAGGGGGGACCTATGGCTACACCTTC. Protein product: CASSLGGTYGYTF.

The J gene is TRBJ2-7, the V gene TRBV4-3; D may be TRBD1 (6 bases). The CDR3 runs 15 residues. Germline V gene lookup returns CDR1 LGHNA and CDR2 YSLEER. V was shortened by 1 base and J by 1 base, with 11 bases between the two germline ends. CDR3 in DNA: TGCGCCAGCAGCCAAGCCAGGGGAAGTTCCTACGAGCAGTACTTC. The encoded protein is CASSQARGSSYEQYF.

This clone appeared a few times. The chain combines TRBV19 with TRBJ2-7, with D possibly matching TRBD1 (6 bases). The CDR3 consists of 15 residues. Germline CDR1 and CDR2: LNHDA and SQIVND (reference sequence). Trimming took 0 bases from V and 2 from J, leaving 11 bases between them. The CDR3: CASSIDQDRAYEQYF. CDR3 bases: TGTGCCAGTAGTATAGATCAGGACAGAGCCTACGAGCAGTACTTC. Full variable domain (remainder filled in from reference TRBV19 and TRBJ2-7): DGGITQSPKYLFRKEGQNVTLSCEQNLNHDAMYWYRQDPGQGLRLIYYSQIVNDFQKGDIAEGYSVSREKKESFPLTVTSAQKNPTAFYLCASSIDQDRAYEQYFGPGTRLTVT.

The J gene is TRBJ2-3, the V gene TRBV5-4; possibly TRBD1 for D (6 bases). This CDR3 has 14 amino acids. Germline assignment: CDR1 SGHNT and CDR2 YYREEE (reference sequence). The V gene lost 4 bases and the J gene lost 1 base, with 10 bases spanning the gap. CDR3 loop: CASSLGTRTDTQYF. CDR3 in DNA: TGTGCCAGCAGCCTTGGGACACGCACAGATACGCAGTATTTT.

The chain links TRBV6-5 to TRBJ1-1, with TRBD1 as a possible D gene (6 bases). Deletions cut 0 bases from V and 6 bases from J, with 14 bases between. The V gene's germline CDR1 is MNHEY and CDR2 SVGAGI. This CDR3 is 15 amino acids long. CDR3: CASSYSTGTTAEAFF. The DNA for the CDR3 is TGTGCCAGCAGTTACTCAACGGGGACAACAGCTGAAGCTTTCTTT.

V usage is TRBV24-1 and J usage is TRBJ2-7; D may be TRBD1 (6 bases). CDR1 KGHDR and CDR2 SFDVKD come from the germline V gene. The CDR3 consists of 13 residues. Trimming removed 4 bases at V and 3 bases at J, with 9 bases between. The CDR3 spells CATSEHRDYEQYF. The DNA for the CDR3 is TGTGCCACCAGTGAGCACAGGGACTACGAGCAGTACTTC.

The V and J genes are TRBV2 and TRBJ2-2; no clear D. The CDR3 contains 15 residues. Trimming pared 7 bases from V and 0 bases from J, leaving 12 bases between. Germline V gene data show CDR1 as SNHLY and CDR2 as FYNNEI. The DNA of the CDR3 is TGTGCCAGCACTCGCCACAACACGAACACCGGGGAGCTGTTTTTT. Amino acid sequence: CASTRHNTNTGELFF.

The chain carries TRBV11-2 and TRBJ2-3; a possible D gene is TRBD2 (6 bases). Per germline, CDR1 SGHAT and CDR2 FQNNGV. V gave up 2 bases and J gave up 2 bases, with 8 bases separating them. This CDR3 has 14 residues. Written as DNA, the CDR3 is TGTGCCAGCAGCTTACGGAGGGCCACAGATACGCAGTATTTT. Protein: CASSLRRATDTQYF.

This chain links TRBV24-1 with TRBJ1-5; tentative D call: TRBD1 (6 bases). The CDR3 loop spans 14 amino acids. V was trimmed by 4 bases and J by 7 bases, leaving 13 bases between them. Germline CDR1 and CDR2: KGHDR and SFDVKD. The CDR3 region has the DNA TGTGCCACCAGTGAGCCAGGGGTAGGGCAGCCCCAGCATTTT. Protein product: CATSEPGVGQPQHF.

CDR3 nucleotides: TGCGCCAGCAGTCAACCGGACAGGGGGATCACAGATACGCAGTATTTT. This codes for CASSQPDRGITDTQYF. The chain combines TRBV23-1 with TRBJ2-3; TRBD1 agrees at 10 bases. TRBV23-1 is assigned to the ORF class and has an uncertain function. This CDR3 comprises 16 residues. V was clipped by 2 bases and J by 2 bases; unmatched bases: 4.

The V call is TRBV10-3, the J call TRBJ1-2, with D tentatively TRBD1 (5 bases). CDR1 ENHRY and CDR2 SYGVKD come from the germline V gene. Trimming stripped 6 bases from V and 0 bases from J, with 8 bases between. The CDR3 has 13 residues. In DNA form, the CDR3 reads TGTGCCATCAGCCCGGGGGCTAACTATGGCTACACCTTC. It translates to CAISPGANYGYTF.

The gene calls are TRBV6-5 and TRBJ1-4; no clear D. Deletions cut 8 bases from V and 3 bases from J, with 10 bases between. This CDR3 comprises 13 residues. The germline V gene has CDR1 MNHEY and CDR2 SVGAGI. This CDR3 reads CASFGDANEKLFF. The DNA for the CDR3 is TGTGCCAGCTTCGGGGATGCTAATGAAAAACTGTTTTTT.

J is TRBJ2-3 and V is TRBV7-2; D not resolved. CDR1 SGHTA and CDR2 FQGNSA come from the germline V gene. The CDR3 consists of 14 residues. The ends were cut back, 4 bases at V and 2 bases at J, with 10 bases in the middle. CDR3 in amino acids: CASSSLPNTDTQYF. The CDR3 DNA follows: TGTGCCAGCAGCTCACTACCGAACACAGATACGCAGTATTTT.

CDR3 loop: CASSFLVGTGYGYTF. CDR3 DNA: TGTGCCAGCAGCTTCTTAGTGGGTACGGGATATGGCTACACCTTC. The V and J genes are TRBV7-8 and TRBJ1-2; D call uncertain. Trimming pared 3 bases from V and 5 bases from J, leaving 16 bases between. CDR1 is SGHVS and CDR2 is FQNEAQ in the germline V gene. The CDR3 totals 15 residues.

V is TRBV6-1 and J is TRBJ1-6; 7 nucleotides line up with TRBD1. The CDR3 loop spans 16 amino acids. Germline assignment: CDR1 MNHNS and CDR2 SASEGT. The V and J ends lost 3 bases and 7 bases, in that order; junction bases with no gene match: 9. The CDR3 DNA is TGTGCCAGCAGTGAGGGTCAGGGGGGTTTAAATTCACCCCTCCACTTT. It codes for CASSEGQGGLNSPLHF.